Listed below are T cell receptor beta chains from one sample, sequenced in a study of cytomegalovirus exposure and HLA in healthy donors. Here immunoSEQ multiplex PCR was the method, and the copy in TCRdb shows in-frame clones only, minus some. The table records about 130,000 clones, 89% of them present only once. Input material: PBMCs. These receptors all stem from a woman aged 18-30 years in good health and CMV-seropositive. Both conserved end residues are part of each CDR3. D genes are given only for firm matches. Clone size is given for some rows only: seen once, a few or many times, or a class if the clone is expanded.

clone size,D gene,V gene,J gene,CDR3 DNA,CDR3 protein
NA,NA,TRBV19,TRBJ1-5,TGTGCCAGTAGTAACGACGGGAGCAATCAGCCCCAGCATTTT,CASSNDGSNQPQHF
NA,TRBD1,TRBV28,TRBJ1-5,TGTGCCAGCACCGTCGATGACAGGGGGCAGCCCCAGCATTTT,CASTVDDRGQPQHF
NA,NA,TRBV5-4,TRBJ1-1,TGTGCCAGCAGTCCTAAAAACCAGGGGATGAACACTGAAGCTTTCTTT,CASSPKNQGMNTEAFF
NA,NA,TRBV16,TRBJ2-7,TGTGCCAGCAGCCAAGATAGGGGTCTAACACCCTACGAGCAGTACTTC,CASSQDRGLTPYEQYF
NA,NA,TRBV2,TRBJ2-7,TGTGCCAGCAGCGTGGACAGCCCCCGCGCAGAGCAGTACTTC,CASSVDSPRAEQYF
NA,TRBD1,TRBV6-5,TRBJ2-7,TGTGCCAGCAGCCGACAGGGGGCTGGGAACGAGCAGTACTTC,CASSRQGAGNEQYF
NA,NA,TRBV7-8,TRBJ1-5,TGTGCCAGCAGCTTAGTCGCCAGACGGGGGGGCAATCAGCCCCAGCATTTT,CASSLVARRGGNQPQHF
NA,TRBD2,TRBV6-5,TRBJ2-1,TGTGCCAGCAGCACGACTAGCGGGGAGTACAATGAGCAGTTCTTC,CASSTTSGEYNEQFF
NA,NA,TRBV6-1,TRBJ1-1,TGTGCCAGCAGTTTATTTAGGAACACTGAAGCTTTCTTT,CASSLFRNTEAFF
NA,TRBD2,TRBV9,TRBJ2-1,TGTGCCAGCAGCGTAGTCGCGGGGGACCCCAATGAGCAGTTCTTC,CASSVVAGDPNEQFF
NA,NA,TRBV6-6,TRBJ1-2,TGTGCCAGCAGTTACGCGTATGGCTACACCTTC,CASSYAYGYTF
NA,NA,TRBV7-9,TRBJ2-1,TGTGCCAGCAGCCCGCTACTTGACTACAATGAGCAGTTCTTC,CASSPLLDYNEQFF
NA,NA,TRBV5-1,TRBJ2-3,TGCGCCAGCAGCTTGTATATAGGGAGTACAGATACGCAGTATTTT,CASSLYIGSTDTQYF
once,TRBD1,TRBV27,TRBJ1-2,TGTGCCAGCAGTTCCCCGGGACAGGGACATAATGGCTACACCTTC,CASSSPGQGHNGYTF
NA,NA,TRBV18,TRBJ1-1,TGTGCCAGCTCACCGGCAGACACTGAAGCTTTCTTT,CASSPADTEAFF
once,NA,TRBV11-1,TRBJ2-5,TGTGCCAGCAGAGTCGCAGGGTTGTTAGAGACCCAGTACTTC,CASRVAGLLETQYF
NA,TRBD1,TRBV5-6,TRBJ1-5,TGTGCCAGCAGCTTGGGACAGGGGGAGGCTCAGCCCCAGCATTTT,CASSLGQGEAQPQHF
NA,TRBD1,TRBV7-9,TRBJ1-1,TGTGCCAGCAGCTATGAAACAGGGGCAGGAGCTTTCTTT,CASSYETGAGAFF
NA,NA,TRBV5-4,TRBJ1-5,TGTGCCAGCAGCTTGGACGGGAGAAGCGGTCAGCCCCAGCATTTT,CASSLDGRSGQPQHF
NA,NA,TRBV7-9,TRBJ1-1,TGTGCCAGCAGCTTAGTCGGTGATTCCTGGGCTTTCTTT,CASSLVGDSWAFF
NA,NA,TRBV4-1,TRBJ1-4,TGCGCCAGCAGCCAAGGGGGCAGTGCAACTAATGAAAAACTGTTTTTT,CASSQGGSATNEKLFF
once,NA,TRBV12-2,TRBJ1-2,TGTGCAAGTCGCTTCGAGCTCGATCGGGGGAACTATGGCTACACCTTC,CASRFELDRGNYGYTF
NA,TRBD1,TRBV11-2,TRBJ1-2,TGTGCCAGCAGCTTACCACAGGGGGCGAGGGGCTACACCTTC,CASSLPQGARGYTF
NA,NA,TRBV2,TRBJ2-4,TGTGCCAGCAGTGAAGAGGGCAGGGGCAAAAACATTCAGTACTTC,CASSEEGRGKNIQYF
NA,NA,TRBV7-9,TRBJ2-7,TGTGCCAGCAGCTTAGGGCAGGTTCCCTACGAGCAGTACTTC,CASSLGQVPYEQYF
NA,TRBD1,TRBV19,TRBJ2-7,TGTGCCAGTAGTATAATCGGGACAGGGCCCTACGAGCAGTACTTC,CASSIIGTGPYEQYF
NA,NA,TRBV4-3,TRBJ2-7,TGCGCCAGCAGCCAAGACATCGGGGGTCACAGCTCCTACGAGCAGTACTTC,CASSQDIGGHSSYEQYF
NA,NA,TRBV2,TRBJ2-3,TGTGCCAGCAGTTACGGGACTTACACAGATACGCAGTATTTT,CASSYGTYTDTQYF
NA,TRBD1,TRBV11-2,TRBJ1-4,TGTGCCAGCAGCTTGACAGGGGGCCACTGGGAAAAACTGTTTTTT,CASSLTGGHWEKLFF
NA,TRBD2,TRBV5-1,TRBJ2-7,TGCGCCAGCAGCTTGGGTCCGCGACTAGCGGGGGGGACCCCGGGACACGAGCAGTACTTC,CASSLGPRLAGGTPGHEQYF
NA,NA,TRBV5-4,TRBJ1-1,TGTGCCAGCAGCGCCGCAGGGGCTGGCACTGAAGCTTTCTTT,CASSAAGAGTEAFF
NA,NA,TRBV6-4,TRBJ2-3,TGTGCCAGCAGTGATGGGGCGTCTAGCACAGATACGCAGTATTTT,CASSDGASSTDTQYF
NA,NA,TRBV4-1,TRBJ1-1,TGCGCCAGCAGCCCACACACCCCGGGCACTGAAGCTTTCTTT,CASSPHTPGTEAFF
NA,TRBD1,TRBV6-1,TRBJ1-5,TGTGCCAGCAGTGACGAGACAGGGTACAATCAGCCCCAGCATTTT,CASSDETGYNQPQHF
NA,NA,TRBV28,TRBJ2-7,TGTGCCAGCAGTTTATCGAGCGGATCCTACGAGCAGTACTTC,CASSLSSGSYEQYF
NA,NA,TRBV7-3,TRBJ1-6,TGTGCCAGCAGCTTAGGCGAGGCGCCGAATTCACCCCTCCACTTT,CASSLGEAPNSPLHF
NA,NA,TRBV4-1,TRBJ1-4,TGCGCCAGCACCCGAACTCGGGGGACTAATGAAAAACTGTTTTTT,CASTRTRGTNEKLFF
NA,NA,TRBV9,TRBJ2-7,TGTGCCAGCAGCGCCTCTAGCGCTTCGGACGAGCAGTACTTC,CASSASSASDEQYF
NA,NA,TRBV2,TRBJ1-2,TGTGCCAGCCAACCCCAGGGGATGGACTATGGCTACACCTTC,CASQPQGMDYGYTF
NA,NA,TRBV5-6,TRBJ2-1,TGTGCCAGCAGCTTTGGCGGCCAAGTTGAGCAGTTCTTC,CASSFGGQVEQFF
NA,TRBD1,TRBV6-5,TRBJ1-4,TGTGCCAGCAGTTGGGGCAGAGGGACAGGGGATGAAAAACTGTTTTTT,CASSWGRGTGDEKLFF
NA,TRBD1,TRBV28,TRBJ1-4,TGTGCCAGCAGTCCCGTTCAGGGGGCATTGGCTAATGAAAAACTGTTTTTT,CASSPVQGALANEKLFF